The source of this T cell receptor (beta chain) is a study of shared clonotypes between healthy human individuals. General observations from the study: Despite large depth, rarefaction showed incomplete sorted-subset sequencing. Represented diversity, genetic and exposure-history alike, was limited by few donors.

Sequencing was performed with immunoSEQ multiplex PCR; in TCRdb, only in-frame clones are kept and a portion is missing. The sample records millions of clones, about 92% being singletons. Naive CD8 populations comprised CD45RO-negative cells positively selected for CCR7, excluding terminally differentiated effector memory CD45RA+ cells. This clone was found a few times. Its cognate antigen is unknown. The receptor was isolated from a young man in good health. Some clones in this sample may be carry-over from other donors' samples. The sequenced sample was naive CD8+ T cells from PBMCs.

The CDR3 coding sequence is TGTGCCAGCAGTGAAGAGGGGAGCTCCTACAATGAGCAGTTCTTC. Translation: CASSEEGSSYNEQFF. The chain employs TRBV6-1 and TRBJ2-1; D possibly matches TRBD1 or TRBD2 (5 bases each). The CDR3 has 15 residues. CDR1 MNHNS and CDR2 SASEGT come from the germline V gene. V lost 1 base and J lost 0, with 7 bases in between.